Detailed here is one T cell receptor (beta chain). Its antigen is unidentified. The same CDR3 is also encoded by other DNA sequences in this sample. Produced via immunoSEQ multiplex PCR; TCRdb's table is partial and in-frame only. Of some 740,000 clones listed, approximately 92% were seen once; the top ten hold around 24%. The data are from a study of shared clonotypes between healthy human individuals. Study-level points and caveats: Sampling included only blood; tissue repertoires likely differ. Approximately 5.4% of naive CD4 clonotypes were common to a handful of donors.

CD45RO-negative, CCR7-selected cells formed the naive CD8 fraction, which excluded terminally differentiated effector memory CD45RA+ cells. The donors were adults (healthy and HIV-negative) with no recent acute infections or vaccinations. Germline assignment: CDR1 SEHNR and CDR2 FQNEAQ (reference sequence). Trimming pared 5 bases from V and 4 bases from J, leaving 12 bases between. The CDR3 consists of 13 residues. This chain joins TRBV7-9 and TRBJ2-7; D remains unclear. Sequenced input: naive CD8+ T cells sorted from blood. This receptor was obtained from a man between 25 and 39 years old in good health. The CDR3 loop reads CASSPSVSYEQYF. CDR3 DNA sequence: TGTGCCAGCAGCCCTTCCGTTTCATACGAGCAGTACTTC.